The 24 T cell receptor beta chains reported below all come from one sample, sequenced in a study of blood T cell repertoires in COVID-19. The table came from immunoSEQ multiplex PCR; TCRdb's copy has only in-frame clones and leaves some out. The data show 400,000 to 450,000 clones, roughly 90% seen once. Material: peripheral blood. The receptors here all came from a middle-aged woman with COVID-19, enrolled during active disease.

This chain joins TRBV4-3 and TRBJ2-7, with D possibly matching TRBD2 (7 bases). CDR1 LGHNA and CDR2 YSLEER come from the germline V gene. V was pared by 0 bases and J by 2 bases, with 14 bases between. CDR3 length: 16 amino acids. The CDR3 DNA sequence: TGCGCCAGCAGCCAAGAGGTGGCGGGGGCAACCTACGAGCAGTACTTC. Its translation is CASSQEVAGATYEQYF.

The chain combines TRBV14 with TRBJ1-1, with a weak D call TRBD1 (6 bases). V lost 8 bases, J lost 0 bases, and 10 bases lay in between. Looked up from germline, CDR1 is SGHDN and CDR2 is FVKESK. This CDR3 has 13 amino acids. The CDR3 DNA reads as TGTGCCAGCGGGGGCTCTCTGAACACTGAAGCTTTCTTT. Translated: CASGGSLNTEAFF. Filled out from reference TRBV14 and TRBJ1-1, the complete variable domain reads EAGVTQFPSHSVIEKGQTVTLRCDPISGHDNLYWYRRVMGKEIKFLLHFVKESKQDESGMPNNRFLAERTGGTYSTLKVQPAELEDSGVYFCASGGSLNTEAFFGQGTRLTVV.

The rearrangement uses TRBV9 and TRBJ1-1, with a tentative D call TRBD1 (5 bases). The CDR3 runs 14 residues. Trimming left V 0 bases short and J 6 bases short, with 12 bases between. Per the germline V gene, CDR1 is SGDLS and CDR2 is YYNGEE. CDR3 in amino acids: CASSVGGVVAEAFF. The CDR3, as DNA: TGTGCCAGCAGCGTAGGGGGGGTAGTCGCTGAAGCTTTCTTT.

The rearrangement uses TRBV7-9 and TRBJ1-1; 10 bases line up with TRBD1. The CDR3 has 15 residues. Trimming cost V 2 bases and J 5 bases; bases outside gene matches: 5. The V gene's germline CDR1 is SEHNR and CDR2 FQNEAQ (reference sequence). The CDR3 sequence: CASSLQTGGLTEAFF. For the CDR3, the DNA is TGTGCCAGCAGCTTACAGACAGGGGGCTTGACTGAAGCTTTCTTT.

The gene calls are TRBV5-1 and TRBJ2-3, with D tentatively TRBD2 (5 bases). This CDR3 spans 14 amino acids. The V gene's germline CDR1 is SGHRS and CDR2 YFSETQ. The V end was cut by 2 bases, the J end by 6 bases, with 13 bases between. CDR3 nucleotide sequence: TGCGCCAGCAGCTTACTAGGGAATGGGGATACGCAGTATTTT. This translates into CASSLLGNGDTQYF. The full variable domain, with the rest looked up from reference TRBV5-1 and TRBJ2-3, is KAGVTQTPRYLIKTRGQQVTLSCSPISGHRSVSWYQQTPGQGLQFLFEYFSETQRNKGNFPGRFSGRQFSNSRSEMNVSTLELGDSALYLCASSLLGNGDTQYFGPGTRLTVL.

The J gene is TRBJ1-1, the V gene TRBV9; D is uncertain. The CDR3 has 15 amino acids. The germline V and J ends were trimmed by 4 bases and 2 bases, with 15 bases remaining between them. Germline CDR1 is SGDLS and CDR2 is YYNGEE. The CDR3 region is CASSNGWATNTEAFF. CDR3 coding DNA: TGTGCCAGCAGCAATGGGTGGGCCACTAACACTGAAGCTTTCTTT.

CDR3 sequence reads: CASSETGNTIYF. In DNA form, the CDR3 reads TGTGCCAGCAGTGAGACTGGAAACACCATATATTTT. The chain recombines TRBV5-4 with TRBJ1-3; D is unresolved. V dropped 5 bases and J dropped 2 bases, with 5 bases sitting between them. CDR1 and CDR2 (germline): SGHNT, YYREEE (reference sequence). CDR3 length: 12 residues.

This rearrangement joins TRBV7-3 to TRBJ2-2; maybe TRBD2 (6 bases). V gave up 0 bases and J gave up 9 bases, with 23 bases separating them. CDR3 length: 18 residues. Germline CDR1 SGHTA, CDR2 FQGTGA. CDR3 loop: CASSLTRDSVAFSRELFF. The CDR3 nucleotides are TGTGCCAGCAGCTTAACCCGGGACTCCGTCGCCTTTTCGCGGGAGCTGTTTTTT.

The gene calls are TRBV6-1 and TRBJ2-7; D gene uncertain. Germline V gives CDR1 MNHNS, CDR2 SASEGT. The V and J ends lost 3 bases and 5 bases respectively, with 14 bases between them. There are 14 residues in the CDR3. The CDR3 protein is CASSEIAPLHEQYF. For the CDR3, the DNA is TGTGCCAGCAGTGAGATAGCCCCCCTCCACGAGCAGTACTTC.

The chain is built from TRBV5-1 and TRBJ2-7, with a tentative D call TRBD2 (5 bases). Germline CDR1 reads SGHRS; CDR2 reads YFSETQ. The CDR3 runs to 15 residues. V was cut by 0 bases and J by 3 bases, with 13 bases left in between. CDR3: CASSLAPGYDYEQYF. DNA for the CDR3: TGCGCCAGCAGCTTGGCTCCGGGGTACGACTACGAGCAGTACTTC.

The CDR3 reads CAIRLAGVGTGELFF. The CDR3 DNA follows: TGTGCCATTCGACTAGCGGGAGTTGGCACCGGGGAGCTGTTTTTT. The chain recombines TRBV27 with TRBJ2-2; 12 bases map to TRBD2. The CDR3 length is 15 residues. Trimming at V came to 10 bases and at J to 4 bases, leaving 7 bases not matched to a gene. Germline lookup yields CDR1 MNHEY and CDR2 SMNVEV (reference sequence).

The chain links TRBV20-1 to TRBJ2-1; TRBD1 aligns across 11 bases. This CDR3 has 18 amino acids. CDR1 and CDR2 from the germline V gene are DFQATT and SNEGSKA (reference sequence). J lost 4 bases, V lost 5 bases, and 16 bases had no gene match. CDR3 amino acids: CSARDPRPGQGAYNEQFF. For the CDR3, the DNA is TGCAGTGCTCGTGACCCACGACCTGGACAGGGGGCTTACAATGAGCAGTTCTTC.

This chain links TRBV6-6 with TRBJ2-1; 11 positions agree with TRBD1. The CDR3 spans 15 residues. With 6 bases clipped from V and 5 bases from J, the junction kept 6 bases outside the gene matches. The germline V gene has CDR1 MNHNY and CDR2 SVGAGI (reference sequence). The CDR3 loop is CASRPRDRGNNEQFF. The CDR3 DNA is TGTGCCAGCAGGCCTCGGGACAGGGGGAACAATGAGCAGTTCTTC.

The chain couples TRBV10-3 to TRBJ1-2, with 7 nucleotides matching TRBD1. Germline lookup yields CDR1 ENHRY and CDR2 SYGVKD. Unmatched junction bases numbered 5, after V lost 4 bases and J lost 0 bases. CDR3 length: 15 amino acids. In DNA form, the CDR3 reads TGTGCCATCAGTGGCAGACAGGGAACTAACTATGGCTACACCTTC. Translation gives CAISGRQGTNYGYTF.

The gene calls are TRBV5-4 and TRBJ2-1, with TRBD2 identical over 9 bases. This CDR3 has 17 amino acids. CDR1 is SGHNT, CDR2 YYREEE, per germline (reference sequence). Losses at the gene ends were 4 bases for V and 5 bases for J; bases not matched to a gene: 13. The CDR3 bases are TGTGCCAGCAGCCAGGGCCTTAGCGGGAGTTACCACAATGAGCAGTTCTTC. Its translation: CASSQGLSGSYHNEQFF.

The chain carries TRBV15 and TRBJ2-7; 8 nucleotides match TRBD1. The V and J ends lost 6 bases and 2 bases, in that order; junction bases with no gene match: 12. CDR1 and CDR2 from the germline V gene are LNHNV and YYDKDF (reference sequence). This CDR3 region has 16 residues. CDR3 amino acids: CATSPQDRDLPYEQYF. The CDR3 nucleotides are TGTGCCACCAGTCCTCAGGACAGGGACTTACCCTACGAGCAGTACTTC.

The DNA of the CDR3 is TGTGCCAGCTCACCCCCTAGCGGGTACAATGAGCAGTTCTTC. It is translated as CASSPPSGYNEQFF. This sequence joins TRBV18 and TRBJ2-1, with 8 bases aligning to TRBD2. The CDR3 runs to 14 residues. CDR1 and CDR2 (germline): KGHSH, LQKENI. Unmatched junction bases numbered 2, after V lost 3 bases and J lost 4 bases.

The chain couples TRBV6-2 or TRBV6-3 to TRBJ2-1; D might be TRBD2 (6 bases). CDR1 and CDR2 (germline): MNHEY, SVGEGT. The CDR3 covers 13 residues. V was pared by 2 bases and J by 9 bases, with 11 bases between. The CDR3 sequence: CASSYGWRVEQFF. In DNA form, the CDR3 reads TGTGCCAGCAGTTACGGCTGGAGGGTTGAGCAGTTCTTC.

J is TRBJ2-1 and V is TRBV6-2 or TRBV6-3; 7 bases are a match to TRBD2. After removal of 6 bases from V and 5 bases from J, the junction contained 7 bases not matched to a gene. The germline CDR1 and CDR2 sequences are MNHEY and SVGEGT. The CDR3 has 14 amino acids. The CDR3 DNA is TGTGCCAGCAGCAGACTAGCAGTGAACAATGAGCAGTTCTTC. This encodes CASSRLAVNNEQFF.

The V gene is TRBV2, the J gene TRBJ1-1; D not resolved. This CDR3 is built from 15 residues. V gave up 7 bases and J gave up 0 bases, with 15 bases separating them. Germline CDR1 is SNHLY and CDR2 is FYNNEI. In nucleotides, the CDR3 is TGTGCCAGCACCCCGACGGGGATAATGAACACTGAAGCTTTCTTT. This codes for CASTPTGIMNTEAFF.

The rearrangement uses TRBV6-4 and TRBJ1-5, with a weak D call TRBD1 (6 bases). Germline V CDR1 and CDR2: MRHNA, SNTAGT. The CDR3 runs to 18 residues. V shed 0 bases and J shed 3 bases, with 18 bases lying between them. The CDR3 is CASSDSRLARGINQPQHF. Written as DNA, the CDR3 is TGTGCCAGCAGTGACTCGAGGTTGGCCAGGGGTATCAATCAGCCCCAGCATTTT.

The CDR3 DNA reads TGTGCCAGCAAAAAAGGGGATGAGACCCAGTACTTC. Its translation: CASKKGDETQYF. The V and J genes are TRBV3-1 (or the pseudogene TRBV3-2) and TRBJ2-5; tentatively, D is TRBD1 (5 bases). Between the trimmed V and J ends, which lost 7 bases and 5 bases, there was a span of 11 bases. This CDR3 region has 12 residues. In germline, CDR1 is LGHDT, CDR2 YNNKEL (reference sequence).

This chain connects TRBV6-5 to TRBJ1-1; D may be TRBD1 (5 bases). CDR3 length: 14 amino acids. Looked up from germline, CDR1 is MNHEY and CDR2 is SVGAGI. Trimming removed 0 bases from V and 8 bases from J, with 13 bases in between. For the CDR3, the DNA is TGTGCCAGCAGTTACTCCCGGACACAAGGGGAAGCTTTCTTT. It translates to CASSYSRTQGEAFF.

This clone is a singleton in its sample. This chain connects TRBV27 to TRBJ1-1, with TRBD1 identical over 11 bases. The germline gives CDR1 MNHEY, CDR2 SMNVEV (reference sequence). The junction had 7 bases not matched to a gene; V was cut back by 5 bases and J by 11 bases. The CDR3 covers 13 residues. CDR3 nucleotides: TGTGCCAGCAGTGTTCGGAGGGACAGGGGGGCTTTCTTT. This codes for CASSVRRDRGAFF.